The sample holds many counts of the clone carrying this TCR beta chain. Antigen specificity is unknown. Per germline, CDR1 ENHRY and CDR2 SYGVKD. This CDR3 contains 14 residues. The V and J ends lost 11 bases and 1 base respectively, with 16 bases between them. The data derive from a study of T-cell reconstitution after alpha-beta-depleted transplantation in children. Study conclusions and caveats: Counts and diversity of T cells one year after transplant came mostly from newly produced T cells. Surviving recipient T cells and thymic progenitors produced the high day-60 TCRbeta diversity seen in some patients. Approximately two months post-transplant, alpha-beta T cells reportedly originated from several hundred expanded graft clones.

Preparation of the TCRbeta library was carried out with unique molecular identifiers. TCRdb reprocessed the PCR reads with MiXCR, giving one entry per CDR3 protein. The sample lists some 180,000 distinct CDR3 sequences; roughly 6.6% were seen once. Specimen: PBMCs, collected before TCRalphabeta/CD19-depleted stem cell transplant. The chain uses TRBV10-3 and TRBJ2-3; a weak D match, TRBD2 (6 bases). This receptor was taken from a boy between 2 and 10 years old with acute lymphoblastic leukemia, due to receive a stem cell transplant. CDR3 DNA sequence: TGTGCCGCCGCGGGGTCAGCAGGCACAGATACGCAGTATTTT. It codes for CAAAGSAGTDTQYF.